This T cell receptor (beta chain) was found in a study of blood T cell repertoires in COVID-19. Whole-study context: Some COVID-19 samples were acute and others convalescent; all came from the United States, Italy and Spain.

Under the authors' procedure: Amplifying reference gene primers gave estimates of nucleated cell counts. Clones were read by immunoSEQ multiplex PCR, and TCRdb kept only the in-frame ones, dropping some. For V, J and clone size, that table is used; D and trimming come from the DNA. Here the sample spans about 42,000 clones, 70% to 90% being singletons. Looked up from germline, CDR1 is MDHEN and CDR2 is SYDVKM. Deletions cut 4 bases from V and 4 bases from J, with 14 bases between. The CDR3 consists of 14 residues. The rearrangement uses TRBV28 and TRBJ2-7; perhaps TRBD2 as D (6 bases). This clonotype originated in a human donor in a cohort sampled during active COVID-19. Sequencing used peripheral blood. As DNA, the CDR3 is TGTGCCAGCAGTTCCGGGGACTCCACTTACGAGCAGTACTTC. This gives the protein CASSSGDSTYEQYF. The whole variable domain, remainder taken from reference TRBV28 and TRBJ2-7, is DVKVTQSSRYLVKRTGEKVFLECVQDMDHENMFWYRQDPGLGLRLIYFSYDVKMKEKGDIPEGYSVSREKKERFSLILESASTNQTSMYLCASSSGDSTYEQYFGPGTRLTVT.